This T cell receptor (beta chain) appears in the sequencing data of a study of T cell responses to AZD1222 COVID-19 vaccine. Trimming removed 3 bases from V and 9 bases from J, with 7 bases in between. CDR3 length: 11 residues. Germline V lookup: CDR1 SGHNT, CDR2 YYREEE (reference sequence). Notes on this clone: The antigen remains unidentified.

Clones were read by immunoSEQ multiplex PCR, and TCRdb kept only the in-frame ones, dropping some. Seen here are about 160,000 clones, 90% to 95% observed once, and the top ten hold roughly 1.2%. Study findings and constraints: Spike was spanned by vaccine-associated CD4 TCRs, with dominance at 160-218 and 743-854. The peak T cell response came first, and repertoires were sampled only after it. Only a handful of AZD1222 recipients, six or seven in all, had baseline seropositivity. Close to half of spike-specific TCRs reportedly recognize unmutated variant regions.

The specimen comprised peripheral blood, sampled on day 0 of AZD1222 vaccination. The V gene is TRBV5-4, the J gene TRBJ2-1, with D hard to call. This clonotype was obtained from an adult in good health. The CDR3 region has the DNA TGTGCCAGCAGCTCCGGCTCTGAGCAGTTCTTC. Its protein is CASSSGSEQFF.